This T cell receptor beta chain was recorded in a study of OX40 agonist ivuxolimab in advanced cancers. For the study at large: The dose of intravenous ivuxolimab that patients received every 2 weeks ranged from 0.01 to 10 mg/kg.

The method was immunoSEQ multiplex PCR; TCRdb's version includes in-frame clones alone and lacks a portion of them. The repertoire holds 70,000 to 100,000 clones, with 80% to 90% as singletons. Trimming took off 2 bases at V and 9 bases at J, with 7 bases between the two ends. The germline V gene has CDR1 MNHEY and CDR2 SMNVEV (reference sequence). The CDR3 length is 12 residues. On cycle 4 day 1 and cycle 7 day 1, as well as at baseline, blood was sampled. Note on this clone: No antigen is known for it. This specimen includes other DNA sequences encoding the same CDR3.

Regarding the study as a whole: Expanded clones belonging to CD8+ T cells outnumbered, on average, those of CD4+.

The sample here was CD4+ or CD8+ T cells sorted from blood, taken in a trial of the OX40 agonist ivuxolimab. The rearrangement links TRBV27 to TRBJ2-2; D is unresolved. The TCR was taken from an adult with an advanced solid tumor such as melanoma, head and neck, liver or kidney cancer. The CDR3 is CASSLLGRELFF. The CDR3 DNA sequence: TGTGCCAGCAGTTTACTAGGACGGGAGCTGTTTTTT.